This T cell receptor (beta chain) was retrieved from a study of tumor-infiltrating lymphocytes in primary liver carcinoma. With regard to this clonotype: The junction departs from germline at one end; a sequencing error may be responsible.

A constant-region primer served to make TCR beta cDNA from roughly 500 ng total RNA. What produced the TCR beta libraries was three nested multiplex PCR rounds using slightly modified ARM-PCR. Researchers ran the first two PCR rounds for roughly 11 cycles each with TRBV1-TRBV30 forward primers and a C-beta reverse primer. TCRdb independently ran MiXCR on the multiplex PCR reads; one entry per CDR3 protein. The data hold about 100,000 distinct CDR3 sequences, with more than 65% observed a single time. Bulk tissue was left unsorted, and RNA and DNA were co-extracted from around 18-30 mg of it. No patient had received treatment, and all had chronic HBV infection. Per germline, CDR1 MNHEY and CDR2 SVGAGI. This CDR3 spans 15 amino acids.

This clonotype was sampled from a woman in her sixties or seventies with primary liver carcinoma and hepatitis B virus infection. Sequenced sample: liver tumor tissue from sampling region 2. Subset of the sample: tumor region T2, inferior pole. The chain links TRBV6-5 to TRBJ2-3; 12 nucleotides align to TRBD1. CDR3: CAGSFGTGGAYTQYF. The CDR3 DNA reads as TGTGCCGGCAGTTTTGGGACAGGGGGCGCATATACGCAGTATTTT.